This T cell receptor (beta chain) originates from a study of OX40 agonist ivuxolimab in advanced cancers. Overall study context: Prior therapy, whether anti-PD-1, anti-PD-L1 or anti-CTLA-4, was allowed, and 30% to 40% had some. Two patients with cutaneous melanoma and one with hepatocellular carcinoma, three in total, showed partial responses.

Generated by immunoSEQ multiplex PCR, the TCRdb table keeps only in-frame clones and is missing some. Here the sample spans roughly 13,000 clones, 82% being singletons. Study-wide findings and caveats: Clonal expansion was among the lowest in partial responders at 0.1-3.0 mg/kg, especially CD8+.

This clone was seen more than once but under ten times. Its antigen is unknown. The V gene's germline CDR1 is LGHNA and CDR2 YSLEER. This CDR3 spans 14 amino acids. The J segment lost 5 bases and the V segment lost 4 bases, leaving 7 bases of the junction unmatched. The chain employs TRBV4-3 and TRBJ1-2; TRBD1 aligns across 7 bases. The starting material was CD4+ or CD8+ T cells sorted from blood, obtained in a trial of the OX40 agonist ivuxolimab. The source is an adult with an advanced solid tumor such as melanoma, head and neck, liver or kidney cancer. The CDR3 region is CASSRGQEKYGYTF. CDR3 DNA: TGCGCCAGCAGCCGTGGACAGGAGAAATATGGCTACACCTTC.